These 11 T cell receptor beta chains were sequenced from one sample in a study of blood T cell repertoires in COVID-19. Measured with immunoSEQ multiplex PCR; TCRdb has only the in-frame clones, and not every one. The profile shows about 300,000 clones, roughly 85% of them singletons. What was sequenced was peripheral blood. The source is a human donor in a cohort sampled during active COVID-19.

CDR3 amino acids: CASRKTGSTGELFF. In DNA, the CDR3 is TGTGCCAGCAGGAAGACAGGTTCCACCGGGGAGCTGTTTTTT. This chain connects TRBV25-1 to TRBJ2-2, with D perhaps TRBD1 (6 bases). The germline V and J ends were trimmed by 6 bases and 4 bases, with 12 bases remaining between them. The germline V gene encodes CDR1 MGHDK and CDR2 SYGVNS. This CDR3 is 14 amino acids long.

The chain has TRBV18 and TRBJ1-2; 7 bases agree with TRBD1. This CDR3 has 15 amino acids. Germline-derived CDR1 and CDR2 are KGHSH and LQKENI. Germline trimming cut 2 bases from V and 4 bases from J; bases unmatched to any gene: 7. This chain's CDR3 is CASSPRDSSIYGYTF. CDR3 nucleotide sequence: TGTGCCAGCTCACCAAGGGACAGCTCTATCTATGGCTACACCTTC.

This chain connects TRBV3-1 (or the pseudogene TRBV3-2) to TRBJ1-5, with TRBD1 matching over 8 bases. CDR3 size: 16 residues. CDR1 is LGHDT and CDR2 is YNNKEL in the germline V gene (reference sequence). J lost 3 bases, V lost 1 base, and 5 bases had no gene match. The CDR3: CASSQGVQGDNQPQHF. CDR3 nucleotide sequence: TGTGCCAGCAGCCAAGGGGTACAGGGGGACAATCAGCCCCAGCATTTT.

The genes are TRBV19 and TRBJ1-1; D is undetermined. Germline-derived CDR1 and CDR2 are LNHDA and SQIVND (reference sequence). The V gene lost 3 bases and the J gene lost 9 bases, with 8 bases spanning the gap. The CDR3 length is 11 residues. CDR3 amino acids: CASSIYLQAFF. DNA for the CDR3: TGTGCCAGTAGTATCTACTTACAAGCTTTCTTT.

CDR3 in amino acids: CSANEGQLNTEAFF. CDR3 bases: TGCAGTGCTAATGAGGGGCAGTTGAACACTGAAGCTTTCTTT. The chain uses TRBV20-1 and TRBJ1-1; maybe TRBD1 (5 bases). This CDR3 comprises 14 residues. V was pared by 4 bases and J by 0 bases, with 12 bases between. Germline CDR1 is DFQATT and CDR2 is SNEGSKA (reference sequence).

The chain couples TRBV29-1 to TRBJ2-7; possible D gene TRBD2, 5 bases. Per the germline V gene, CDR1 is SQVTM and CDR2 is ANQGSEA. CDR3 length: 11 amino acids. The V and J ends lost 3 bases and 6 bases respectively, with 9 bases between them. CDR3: CSVDVGSEQYF. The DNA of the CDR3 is TGCAGCGTTGACGTGGGGAGCGAGCAGTACTTC.

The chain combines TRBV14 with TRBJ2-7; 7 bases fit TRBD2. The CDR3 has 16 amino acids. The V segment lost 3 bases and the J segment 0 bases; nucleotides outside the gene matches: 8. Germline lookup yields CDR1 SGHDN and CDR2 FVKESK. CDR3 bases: TGTGCCAGCAGCCATCAGACTAGCTCTAGCTCCTACGAGCAGTACTTC. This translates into CASSHQTSSSSYEQYF.

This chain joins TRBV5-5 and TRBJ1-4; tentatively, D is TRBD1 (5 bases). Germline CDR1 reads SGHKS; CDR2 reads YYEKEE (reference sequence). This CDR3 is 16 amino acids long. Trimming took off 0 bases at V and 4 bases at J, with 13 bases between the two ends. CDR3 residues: CASSLAGGSHNEKLFF. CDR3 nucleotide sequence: TGTGCCAGCAGCTTGGCCGGGGGGTCCCATAATGAAAAACTGTTTTTT.

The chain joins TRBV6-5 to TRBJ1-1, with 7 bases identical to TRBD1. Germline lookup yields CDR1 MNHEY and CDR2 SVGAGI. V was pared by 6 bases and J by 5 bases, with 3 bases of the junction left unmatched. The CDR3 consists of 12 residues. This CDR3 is CASSQGGTEAFF. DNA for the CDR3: TGTGCCAGCAGCCAGGGGGGTACTGAAGCTTTCTTT.

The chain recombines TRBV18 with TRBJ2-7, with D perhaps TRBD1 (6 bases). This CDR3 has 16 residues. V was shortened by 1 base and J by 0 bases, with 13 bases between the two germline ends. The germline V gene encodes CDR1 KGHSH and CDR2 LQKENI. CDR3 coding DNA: TGTGCCAGCTCACCACGACAGGAGCCTAGCTCCTACGAGCAGTACTTC. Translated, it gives CASSPRQEPSSYEQYF.

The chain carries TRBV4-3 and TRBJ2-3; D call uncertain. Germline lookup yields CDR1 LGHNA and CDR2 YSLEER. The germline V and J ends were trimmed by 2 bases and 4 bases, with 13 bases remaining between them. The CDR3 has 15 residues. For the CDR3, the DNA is TGCGCCAGCAGCCAATTAGCCATACTTGCAGATACGCAGTATTTT. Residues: CASSQLAILADTQYF.